The source of this TCR beta chain is a study of T cells in localized non-small cell lung cancer. The assay was immunoSEQ multiplex PCR, and TCRdb's table has in-frame clones only and misses some. The sample includes 70,000 or so clones, approximately 84% of them seen just once. CDR1 and CDR2 (germline): SEHNR, FQNEAQ (reference sequence). This CDR3 has 12 residues. Trimming cost V 2 bases and J 14 bases, with 10 bases left between them. The chain uses TRBV7-9 and TRBJ1-6, with D uncertain. Specimen: peripheral blood, collected before any cancer treatment. The receptor's source is a female donor older than 55 with stage I lung adenocarcinoma. The CDR3 coding sequence is TGTGCCAGCAGCTTAAATCAGGAAGCCCTCCACTTT. This sequence encodes CASSLNQEALHF. The full variable domain, its missing parts supplied by reference TRBV7-9 and TRBJ1-6, is DTGVSQNPRHKITKRGQNVTFRCDPISEHNRLYWYRQTLGQGPEFLTYFQNEAQLEKSRLLSDRFSAERPKGSFSTLEIQRTEQGDSAMYLCASSLNQEALHFGNGTRLTVT.